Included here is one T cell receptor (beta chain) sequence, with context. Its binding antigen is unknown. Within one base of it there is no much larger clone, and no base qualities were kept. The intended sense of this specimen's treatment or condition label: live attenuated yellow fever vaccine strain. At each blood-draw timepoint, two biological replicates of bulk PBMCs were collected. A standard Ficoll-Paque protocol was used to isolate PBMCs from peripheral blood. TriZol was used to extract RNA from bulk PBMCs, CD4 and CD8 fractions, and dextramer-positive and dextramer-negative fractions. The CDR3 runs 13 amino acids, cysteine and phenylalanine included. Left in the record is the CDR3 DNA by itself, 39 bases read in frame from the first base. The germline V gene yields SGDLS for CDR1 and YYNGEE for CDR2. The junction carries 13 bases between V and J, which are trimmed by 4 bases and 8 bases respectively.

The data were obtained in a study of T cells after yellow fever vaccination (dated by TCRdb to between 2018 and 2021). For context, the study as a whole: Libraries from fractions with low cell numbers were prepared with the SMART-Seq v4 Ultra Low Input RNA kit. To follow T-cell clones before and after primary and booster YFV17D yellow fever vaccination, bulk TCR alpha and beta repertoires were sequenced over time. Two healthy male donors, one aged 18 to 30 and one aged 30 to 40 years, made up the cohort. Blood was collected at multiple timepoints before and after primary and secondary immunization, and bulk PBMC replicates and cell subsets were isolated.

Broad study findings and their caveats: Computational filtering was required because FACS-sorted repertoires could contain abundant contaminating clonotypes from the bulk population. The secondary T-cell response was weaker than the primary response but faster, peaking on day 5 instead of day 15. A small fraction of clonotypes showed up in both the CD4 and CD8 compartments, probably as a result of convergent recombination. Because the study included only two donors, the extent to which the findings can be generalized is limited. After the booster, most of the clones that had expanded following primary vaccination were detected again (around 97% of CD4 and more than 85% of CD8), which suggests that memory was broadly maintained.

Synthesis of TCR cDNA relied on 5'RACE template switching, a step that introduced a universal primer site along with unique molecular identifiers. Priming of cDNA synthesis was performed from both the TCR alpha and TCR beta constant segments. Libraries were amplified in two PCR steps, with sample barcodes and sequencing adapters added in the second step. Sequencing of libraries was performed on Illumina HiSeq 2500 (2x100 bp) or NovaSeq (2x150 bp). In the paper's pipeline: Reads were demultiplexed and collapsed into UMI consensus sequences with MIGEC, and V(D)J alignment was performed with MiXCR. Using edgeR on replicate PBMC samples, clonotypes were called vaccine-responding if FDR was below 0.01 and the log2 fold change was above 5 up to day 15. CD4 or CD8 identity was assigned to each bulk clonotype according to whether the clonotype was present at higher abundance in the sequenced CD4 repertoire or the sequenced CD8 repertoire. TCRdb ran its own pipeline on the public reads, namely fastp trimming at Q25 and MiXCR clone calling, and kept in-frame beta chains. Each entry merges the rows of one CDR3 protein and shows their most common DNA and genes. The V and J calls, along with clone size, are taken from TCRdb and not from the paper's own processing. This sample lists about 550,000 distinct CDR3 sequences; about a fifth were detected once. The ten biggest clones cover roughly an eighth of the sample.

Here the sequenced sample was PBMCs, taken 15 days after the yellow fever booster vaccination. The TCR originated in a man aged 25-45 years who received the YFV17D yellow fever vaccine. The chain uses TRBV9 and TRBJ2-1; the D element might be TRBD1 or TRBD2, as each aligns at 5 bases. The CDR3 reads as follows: CASSPGTLDEQFF. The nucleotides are TGTGCCAGCAGCCCCGGGACCTTGGATGAGCAGTTCTTC. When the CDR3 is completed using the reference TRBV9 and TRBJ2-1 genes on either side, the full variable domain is DSGVTQTPKHLITATGQRVTLRCSPRSGDLSVYWYQQSLDQGLQFLIQYYNGEERAKGNILERFSAQQFPDLHSELNLSSLELGDSALYFCASSPGTLDEQFFGPGTRLTVL.